Listed here are 20 T cell receptor beta chains from one sample, sequenced in a study of T cell repertoires in cytomegalovirus infection. One entry per CDR3 protein results from TCRdb running MiXCR on the reads. The table shows 120,000 to 150,000 distinct CDR3 sequences, with about 6.1% occurring only once. The sequenced sample was PBMCs. These receptor sequences come from a human donor in good health (CMV status not recorded). Some clones in this sample may be carry-over from other donors' samples.

This clonotype has only a few counts. The chain recombines TRBV4-1 with TRBJ2-2, with TRBD2 matching over 15 bases. The trim removed 6 bases at V and 0 bases at J, leaving 11 bases unmatched. The CDR3 covers 20 residues. Germline assignment: CDR1 MGHRA and CDR2 YSYEKL. The CDR3 sequence: CASSRQGLAGGTTNTGELFF. CDR3 nucleotides: TGCGCCAGCAGTCGACAGGGACTAGCGGGGGGCACGACGAACACCGGGGAGCTGTTTTTT.

This chain uses TRBV27 with TRBJ2-1; 10 bases match TRBD2. The CDR3 is 14 residues long. Looked up from germline, CDR1 is MNHEY and CDR2 is SMNVEV (reference sequence). V lost 11 bases, J lost 5 bases, and 9 bases stayed unmatched. The CDR3 DNA reads TGTGCCTGTCAAGCGGGGGGGGACCACAATGAGCAGTTCTTC. It codes for CACQAGGDHNEQFF.

Ten or more counts support this clonotype. This chain connects TRBV11-1 to TRBJ1-1; D possibly corresponds to TRBD1 (5 bases). Germline CDR1 is SGHAT and CDR2 is FQDESV (reference sequence). CDR3 length: 13 amino acids. Trimming shortened V by 3 bases and J by 3 bases, and 8 bases separated the two germline ends. DNA of the CDR3: TGTGCCAGCAGCTTCCACAGGTACACTGAAGCTTTCTTT. Translation: CASSFHRYTEAFF.

This clonotype was counted only a few times. The rearrangement uses TRBV5-4 and TRBJ2-3; 9 bases align to TRBD2. Losses at the gene ends were 4 bases for V and 8 bases for J; bases not matched to a gene: 8. In germline, CDR1 is SGHNT, CDR2 YYREEE (reference sequence). The CDR3 covers 14 residues. The CDR3 bases are TGTGCCAGCAGCGCCGCTAGCGGGGCGTCTACGCAGTATTTT. This codes for CASSAASGASTQYF.

In its sample, this clonotype was seen a few times. This rearrangement joins TRBV28 to TRBJ2-7; D is possibly TRBD1 or TRBD2 (5 bases each). The CDR3 is 15 amino acids. Between the trimmed V and J ends, which lost 10 bases and 2 bases, there was a span of 21 bases. Germline CDR1 is MDHEN and CDR2 is SYDVKM. The CDR3 protein is CATCRRDPGPYEQYF. The CDR3 DNA sequence: TGTGCCACCTGTCGACGGGACCCCGGACCCTACGAGCAGTACTTC.

The rearrangement links TRBV7-8 to TRBJ2-3; 10 bases fit TRBD1. V gave up 5 bases and J gave up 6 bases; unmatched junction bases: 8. This CDR3 has 15 residues. The germline gives CDR1 SGHVS, CDR2 FQNEAQ. The CDR3 DNA follows: TGTGCCAGCAGCAGGGGACAGGGGCGAAGTGATACGCAGTATTTT. This gives the protein CASSRGQGRSDTQYF.

This clonotype was recorded many times. V gene TRBV10-3 combines with J gene TRBJ1-5, with D maybe TRBD1 (5 bases). Looked up from germline, CDR1 is ENHRY and CDR2 is SYGVKD. The CDR3 runs 14 residues. Trimming took 3 bases from V and 5 from J, leaving 11 bases between them. DNA for the CDR3: TGTGCCATCAGTGATGGGGGATCTGATCAGCCCCAGCATTTT. It is translated as CAISDGGSDQPQHF.

This clonotype showed up many times. The chain couples TRBV20-1 to TRBJ1-4; D is unclear. Between the trimmed V and J ends, which lost 2 bases and 3 bases, there was a span of 7 bases. Germline assignment: CDR1 DFQATT and CDR2 SNEGSKA (reference sequence). The CDR3 totals 13 residues. Here the CDR3 DNA reads TGCAGTGCTAGATGGCAGCCTAATGAAAAACTGTTTTTT. It specifies CSARWQPNEKLFF.

This clonotype was picked up many times. The rearrangement links TRBV28 to TRBJ1-2; D perhaps matches TRBD1 (6 bases). The CDR3 contains 15 residues. The V end lost 7 bases, the J end lost 6 bases, and 21 bases lay between the germline ends. Germline V gene lookup returns CDR1 MDHEN and CDR2 SYDVKM. CDR3 sequence reads: CASTLSRQGWDGYTF. CDR3 nucleotides: TGTGCCAGCACCTTGTCGCGGCAGGGGTGGGATGGCTACACCTTC.

This clonotype was counted many times. V and J are TRBV7-9 and TRBJ1-4; no clear D. This CDR3 has 14 amino acids. V was clipped by 0 bases and J by 7 bases, with 9 bases between them. The germline V gene has CDR1 SEHNR and CDR2 FQNEAQ (reference sequence). The CDR3 DNA reads as TGTGCCAGCAGCTTAGCGGTTGGAGGTGAAAAACTGTTTTTT. This sequence encodes CASSLAVGGEKLFF.

This clonotype was recorded at least ten times. The gene calls are TRBV11-2 and TRBJ2-5, with a possible D match to TRBD1 (5 bases). V lost 1 base and J lost 4, with 10 bases in between. The germline V gene has CDR1 SGHAT and CDR2 FQNNGV. The CDR3 totals 14 residues. CDR3 amino acids: CASSLGRALETQYF. DNA of the CDR3: TGTGCCAGCAGCTTAGGCAGGGCGTTAGAGACCCAGTACTTC.

Many counts were recorded for this clonotype. The chain combines TRBV2 with TRBJ2-5, with TRBD2 matching 11 bases. V was pared by 9 bases and J by 5 bases, with 2 bases of the junction left unmatched. Germline CDR1 and CDR2: SNHLY and FYNNEI. This CDR3 has 12 residues. The CDR3 DNA is TGTGCCAGACTAGCGGGGGACGAGACCCAGTACTTC. Encoded protein: CARLAGDETQYF.

In its sample, this clonotype was seen many times. V and J are TRBV7-2 and TRBJ2-1; D perhaps matches TRBD2 (5 bases). V was trimmed by 2 bases and J by 4 bases, leaving 12 bases between them. CDR1 is SGHTA, CDR2 FQGNSA, per germline. The CDR3 contains 15 residues. The chain's CDR3 is CASSLTSRTYNEQFF. The CDR3 nucleotides are TGTGCCAGCAGCTTAACCTCCAGGACTTACAATGAGCAGTTCTTC.

Remarks on this clonotype: A much larger clone is a single base away; this may be a read error. This chain connects TRBV28 to TRBJ1-5, with D possibly matching TRBD1 (6 bases). With 7 bases removed from V and 6 bases from J, the gap between germline ends came to 10 bases. The germline gives CDR1 MDHEN, CDR2 SYDVKM. This CDR3 has 12 residues. CDR3 sequence reads: CASKGGIQPQHF. CDR3 bases: TGTGCCAGCAAGGGGGGCATTCAGCCCCAGCATTTT.

This clonotype was observed at least ten times. The chain recombines TRBV7-2 with TRBJ2-7, with D unresolved. The V gene lost 2 bases and the J gene lost 4 bases, with 12 bases spanning the gap. The CDR3 runs 14 residues. Per the germline V gene, CDR1 is SGHTA and CDR2 is FQGNSA. The CDR3 DNA reads as TGTGCCAGCAGCTTATTCGGAGCGTCTTACGAGCAGTACTTC. Translated, it gives CASSLFGASYEQYF.

This clonotype appeared a few times. V gene TRBV10-3 combines with J gene TRBJ1-2, with 8 bases that match TRBD1. Germline CDR1 reads ENHRY; CDR2 reads SYGVKD. The CDR3 consists of 14 residues. The V segment lost 0 bases and the J segment 4 bases; nucleotides outside the gene matches: 1. CDR3: CAISESGTGYGYTF. CDR3 in DNA: TGTGCCATCAGTGAGTCGGGGACAGGCTATGGCTACACCTTC.

The chain recombines TRBV29-1 with TRBJ1-1; the D gene is possibly TRBD1 (5 bases). The V end lost 4 bases, the J end lost 3 bases, and 9 bases lay between the germline ends. Germline V gives CDR1 SQVTM, CDR2 ANQGSEA. This CDR3 contains 12 residues. In DNA, the CDR3 is TGCAGCGTTGGAAGGGGAGACACTGAAGCTTTCTTT. It yields the protein CSVGRGDTEAFF.

This clonotype has only a few counts. V and J are TRBV25-1 and TRBJ2-5; tentative D call: TRBD2 (6 bases). The V end lost 2 bases, the J end lost 2 bases, and 12 bases lay between the germline ends. Germline CDR1 MGHDK, CDR2 SYGVNS. This CDR3 has 15 residues. In DNA form, the CDR3 reads TGTGCCAGCAGTGAAGGGAGGTCCGTTCAAGAGACCCAGTACTTC. The encoded protein is CASSEGRSVQETQYF.

This clonotype was counted ten times or more. V is TRBV7-8 and J is TRBJ2-1; tentatively, D is TRBD1 or TRBD2 (6 bases each). The CDR3 runs to 17 residues. Germline V CDR1 and CDR2: SGHVS, FQNEAQ. Trimming cost V 0 bases and J 5 bases, with 17 bases left between them. The CDR3 sequence is CASSLASTGAGHNEQFF. CDR3 DNA sequence: TGTGCCAGCAGCTTAGCGTCTACGGGGGCAGGGCACAATGAGCAGTTCTTC.

This clonotype was detected a few times. The chain employs TRBV3-1 and TRBJ1-3; no definite D call. V dropped 4 bases and J dropped 4 bases, with 8 bases sitting between them. This CDR3 has 13 residues. Germline loops: CDR1 LGHDT, CDR2 YNNKEL (reference sequence). This CDR3 is CASSRADGNTIYF. The DNA for the CDR3 is TGTGCCAGCAGCCGGGCGGACGGAAACACCATATATTTT.